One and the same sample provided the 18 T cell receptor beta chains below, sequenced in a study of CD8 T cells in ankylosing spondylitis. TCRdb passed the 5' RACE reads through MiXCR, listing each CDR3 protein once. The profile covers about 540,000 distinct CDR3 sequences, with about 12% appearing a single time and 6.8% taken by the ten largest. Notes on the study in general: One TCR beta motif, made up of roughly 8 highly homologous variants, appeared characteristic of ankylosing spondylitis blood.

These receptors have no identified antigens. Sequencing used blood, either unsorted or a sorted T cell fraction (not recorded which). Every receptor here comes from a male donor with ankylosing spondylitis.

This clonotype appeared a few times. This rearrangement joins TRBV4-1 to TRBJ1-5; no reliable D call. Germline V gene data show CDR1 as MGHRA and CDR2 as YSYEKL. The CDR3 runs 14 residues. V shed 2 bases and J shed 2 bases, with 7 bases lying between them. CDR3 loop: CASSQLTGNQPQHF. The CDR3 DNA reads TGCGCCAGCAGCCAACTTACAGGCAATCAGCCCCAGCATTTT.

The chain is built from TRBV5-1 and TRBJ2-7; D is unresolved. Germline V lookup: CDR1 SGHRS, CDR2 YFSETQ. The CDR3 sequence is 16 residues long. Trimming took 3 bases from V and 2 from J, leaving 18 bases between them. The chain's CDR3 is CASSYGETFRPYEQYF. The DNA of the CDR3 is TGCGCCAGCAGCTACGGAGAGACTTTCCGGCCCTACGAGCAGTACTTC.

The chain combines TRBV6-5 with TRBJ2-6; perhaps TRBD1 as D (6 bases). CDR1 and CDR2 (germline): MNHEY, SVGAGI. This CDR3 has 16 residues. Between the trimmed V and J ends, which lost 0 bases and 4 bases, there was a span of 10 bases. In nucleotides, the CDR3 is TGTGCCAGCAGTTACTCTACAGGGTCGGGGGCCAACGTCCTGACTTTC. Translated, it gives CASSYSTGSGANVLTF.

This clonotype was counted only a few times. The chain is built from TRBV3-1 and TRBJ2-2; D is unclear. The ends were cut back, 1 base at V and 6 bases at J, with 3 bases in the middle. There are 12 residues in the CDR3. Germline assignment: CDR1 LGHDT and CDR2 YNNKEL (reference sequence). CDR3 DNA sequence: TGTGCCAGCAGCCAAGTGGCCGGGGAGCTGTTTTTT. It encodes CASSQVAGELFF.

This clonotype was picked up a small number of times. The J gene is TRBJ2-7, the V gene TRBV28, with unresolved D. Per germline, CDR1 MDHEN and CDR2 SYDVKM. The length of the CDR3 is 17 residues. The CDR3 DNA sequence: TGTGCAACCAGCAGTGGATTAGGCTTGCCCCACTCCTACGAGCAGTACGTC. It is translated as CATSSGLGLPHSYEQYV.

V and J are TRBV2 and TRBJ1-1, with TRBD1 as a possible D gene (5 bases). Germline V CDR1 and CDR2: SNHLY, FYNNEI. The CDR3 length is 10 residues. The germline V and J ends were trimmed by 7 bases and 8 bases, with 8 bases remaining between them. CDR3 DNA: TGTGCCAGCACCGAGGGGGAAGCTTTCTTT. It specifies CASTEGEAFF.

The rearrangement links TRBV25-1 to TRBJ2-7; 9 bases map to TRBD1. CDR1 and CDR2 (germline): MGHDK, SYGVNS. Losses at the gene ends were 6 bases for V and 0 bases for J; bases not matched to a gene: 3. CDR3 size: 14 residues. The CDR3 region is CASSKQGASYEQYF. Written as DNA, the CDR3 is TGTGCCAGCAGCAAACAGGGGGCCTCCTACGAGCAGTACTTC.

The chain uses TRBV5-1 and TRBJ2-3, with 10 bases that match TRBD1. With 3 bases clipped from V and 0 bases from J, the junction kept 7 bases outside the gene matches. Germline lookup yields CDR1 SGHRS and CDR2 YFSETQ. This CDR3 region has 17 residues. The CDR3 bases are TGCGCCAGCAGCTGGGACAGGGGAAAGCCTAGCACAGATACGCAGTATTTT. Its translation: CASSWDRGKPSTDTQYF. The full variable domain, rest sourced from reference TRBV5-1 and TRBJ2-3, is KAGVTQTPRYLIKTRGQQVTLSCSPISGHRSVSWYQQTPGQGLQFLFEYFSETQRNKGNFPGRFSGRQFSNSRSEMNVSTLELGDSALYLCASSWDRGKPSTDTQYFGPGTRLTVL.

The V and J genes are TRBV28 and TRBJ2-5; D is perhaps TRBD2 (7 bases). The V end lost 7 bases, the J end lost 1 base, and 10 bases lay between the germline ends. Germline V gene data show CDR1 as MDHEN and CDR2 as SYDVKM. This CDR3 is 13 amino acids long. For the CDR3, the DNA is TGTGCCAGCACGGCGGGGGCCCAAGAGACCCAGTACTTC. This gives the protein CASTAGAQETQYF.

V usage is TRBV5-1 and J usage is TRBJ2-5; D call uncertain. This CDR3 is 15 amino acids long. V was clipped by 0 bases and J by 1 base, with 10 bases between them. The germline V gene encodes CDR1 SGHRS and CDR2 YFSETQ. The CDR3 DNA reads TGCGCCAGCAGCTTGGTGGCCCGGCTCCAAGAGACCCAGTACTTC. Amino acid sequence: CASSLVARLQETQYF.

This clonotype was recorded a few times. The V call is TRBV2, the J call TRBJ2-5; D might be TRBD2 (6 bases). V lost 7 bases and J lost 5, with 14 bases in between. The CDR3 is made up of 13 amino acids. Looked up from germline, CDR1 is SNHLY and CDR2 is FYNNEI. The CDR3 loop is CASTEWGDETQYF. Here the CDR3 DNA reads TGTGCCAGCACCGAATGGGGGGACGAGACCCAGTACTTC.

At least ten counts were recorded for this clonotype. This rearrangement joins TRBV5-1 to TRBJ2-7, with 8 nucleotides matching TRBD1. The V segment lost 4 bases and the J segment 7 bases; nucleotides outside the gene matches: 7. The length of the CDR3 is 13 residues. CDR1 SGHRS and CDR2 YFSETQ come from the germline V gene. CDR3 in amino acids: CASSKDRDEEQYF. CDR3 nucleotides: TGCGCCAGCAGCAAGGACAGGGATGAAGAGCAGTACTTC.

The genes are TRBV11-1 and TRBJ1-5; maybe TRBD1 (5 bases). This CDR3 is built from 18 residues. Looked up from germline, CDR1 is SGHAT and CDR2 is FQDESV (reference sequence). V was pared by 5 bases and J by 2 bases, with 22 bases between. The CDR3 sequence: CASSPRDSGRSGNQPQHF. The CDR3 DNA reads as TGTGCCAGCAGCCCACGGGACTCGGGGCGGAGTGGCAATCAGCCCCAGCATTTT.

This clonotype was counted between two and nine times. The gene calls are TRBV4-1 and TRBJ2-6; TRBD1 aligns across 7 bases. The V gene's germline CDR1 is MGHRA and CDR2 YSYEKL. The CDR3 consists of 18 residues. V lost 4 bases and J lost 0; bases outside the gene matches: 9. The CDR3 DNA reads TGCGCCAGCAGCCTGAGGGACAGAGATTTCTCTGGGGCCAACGTCCTGACTTTC. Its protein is CASSLRDRDFSGANVLTF.

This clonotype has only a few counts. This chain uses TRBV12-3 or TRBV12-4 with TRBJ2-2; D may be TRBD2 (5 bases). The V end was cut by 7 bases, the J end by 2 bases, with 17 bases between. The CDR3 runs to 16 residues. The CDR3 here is CASTTRGRGNTGELFF. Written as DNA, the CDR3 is TGTGCCAGCACCACCCGTGGTCGGGGTAACACCGGGGAGCTGTTTTTT.

The CDR3 protein is CSANGGAGSTDTQYF. CDR3 nucleotide sequence: TGCAGTGCCAATGGCGGGGCGGGTAGCACAGATACGCAGTATTTT. The chain carries TRBV20-1 and TRBJ2-3, with D tentatively TRBD2 (6 bases). The CDR3 covers 15 residues. Trimming pared 6 bases from V and 0 bases from J, leaving 16 bases between. Germline-derived CDR1 and CDR2 are DFQATT and SNEGSKA (reference sequence).

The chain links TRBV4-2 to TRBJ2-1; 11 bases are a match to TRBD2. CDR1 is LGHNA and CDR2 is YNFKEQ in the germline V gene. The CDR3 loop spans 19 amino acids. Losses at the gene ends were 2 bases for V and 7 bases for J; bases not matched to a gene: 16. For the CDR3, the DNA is TGTGCCAGCAGCCAAACCGGGACTAGCGGTCCGCTGAGTGTGAATGAGCAGTTCTTC. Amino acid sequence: CASSQTGTSGPLSVNEQFF.

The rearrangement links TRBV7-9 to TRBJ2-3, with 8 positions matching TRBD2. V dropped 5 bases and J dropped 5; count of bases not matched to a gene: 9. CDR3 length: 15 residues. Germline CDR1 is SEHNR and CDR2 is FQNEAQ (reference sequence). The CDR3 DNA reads TGTGCCAGCAGCCCGATGGTAGCGGGACAAGATACGCAGTATTTT. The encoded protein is CASSPMVAGQDTQYF.